One sample yielded the 25 T cell receptor beta chains listed below, sequenced in a study of blood T cells in healthy people across ages (dated by TCRdb to between 2014 and 2017). Library generation was performed with 5' RACE. The reads were generated on an Illumina HiSeq 2500. A second PCR of roughly 7 to 11 cycles was performed with a sample-barcoded 5' primer and a J-beta primer mix. TCRdb ran its own pipeline on the public reads, namely fastp trimming at Q25 and MiXCR clone calling, and kept in-frame beta chains. Duplicate CDR3 protein sequences are folded into a single record with the most common DNA and genes. A total of about 1.6 million distinct CDR3 sequences appear in this sample, about 32% of them only once. The ten largest clones capture 11% of the sample. Sample: blood. The receptors were gathered from a woman aged 30 to 39 in good health.

This clonotype was counted many times. The DNA for the CDR3 is TGTGCCAGCAGTGAACTGGCGGCGGCTGGCGACAATGAGCAGTTCTTC. Protein sequence: CASSELAAAGDNEQFF. V is TRBV6-1 and J is TRBJ2-1, with no clear D. V lost 2 bases to trimming and J lost 5 bases, with 16 bases between them. CDR3 length: 16 amino acids. CDR1 is MNHNS and CDR2 is SASEGT in the germline V gene.

The J gene is TRBJ2-5, the V gene TRBV9; D gene uncertain. The J call is doubtful: the DNA matches TRBJ2-7 better. The CDR3 has 14 amino acids. From germline, CDR1 is SGDLS and CDR2 YYNGEE. CDR3 DNA: TGTGCCAGCAGCGTAGGAGGATTAACGCACGAGCAGTACTTC. Translated, it gives CASSVGGLTHEQYF.

V is TRBV6-2 or TRBV6-3 and J is TRBJ2-7, with D unclear. Looked up from germline, CDR1 is MNHEY and CDR2 is SVGEGT. The CDR3 loop spans 17 amino acids. Between the trimmed V and J ends, which lost 0 bases and 4 bases, there was a span of 19 bases. The CDR3 region is CASSYSRASSSKYEQYF. In nucleotides, the CDR3 is TGTGCCAGCAGTTACTCGAGAGCGTCCTCATCCAAATACGAGCAGTACTTC.

This clonotype occurred a few times. The genes are TRBV12-3 or TRBV12-4 and TRBJ1-6; 9 bases are shared with TRBD1. The CDR3 contains 14 residues. The V and J ends lost 5 bases and 14 bases, in that order; junction bases with no gene match: 10. The CDR3 protein is CASSNTGGYLALHF. The CDR3 region has the DNA TGTGCCAGCAGTAATACAGGGGGCTATCTGGCCCTCCACTTT.

This clonotype occurred a few times. The rearrangement uses TRBV4-1 and TRBJ1-5, with D perhaps matching TRBD1 (5 bases). The CDR3 extends over 15 amino acids. The ends were cut back, 1 base at V and 6 bases at J, with 13 bases in the middle. Germline assignment: CDR1 MGHRA and CDR2 YSYEKL. CDR3 loop: CASSQGTMGLQPQHF. The CDR3 coding sequence is TGCGCCAGCAGCCAAGGGACTATGGGGCTTCAGCCCCAGCATTTT.

The chain uses TRBV20-1 and TRBJ2-3, with 8 bases lining up with TRBD2. The CDR3 extends over 15 amino acids. Per germline, CDR1 DFQATT and CDR2 SNEGSKA (reference sequence). Trimming removed 2 bases from V and 4 bases from J; junction bases left unmatched: 8. The CDR3, as DNA: TGCAGTGCTAGAAACCCCAGCGGGAGTCCAGATACGCAGTATTTT. It translates to CSARNPSGSPDTQYF.

The rearrangement links TRBV7-2 to TRBJ2-5; 10 bases map to TRBD2. V lost 1 base and J lost 4; bases outside the gene matches: 6. The CDR3 loop spans 16 amino acids. CDR1 and CDR2 from the germline V gene are SGHTA and FQGNSA. The CDR3 spells CASSLGAGGTRETQYF. CDR3 in DNA: TGTGCCAGCAGCTTAGGAGCGGGGGGGACTCGAGAGACCCAGTACTTC.

This clonotype was seen many times. The rearrangement joins TRBV10-3 to TRBJ2-5; 7 nucleotides line up with TRBD1. Trimming removed 3 bases from V and 5 bases from J; junction bases left unmatched: 6. CDR3 length equals 14 residues. The V gene's germline CDR1 is ENHRY and CDR2 SYGVKD. For the CDR3, the DNA is TGTGCCATCAGTGAAAGGACAGGTCCTGAGACCCAGTACTTC. This gives the protein CAISERTGPETQYF.

This chain uses TRBV15 with TRBJ2-7, with TRBD2 as a possible D gene (5 bases). The CDR3 has 13 residues. Germline V gene sequence: CDR1 LNHNV, CDR2 YYDKDF (reference sequence). V lost 2 bases, J lost 3 bases, and 8 bases lay in between. The CDR3 nucleotides are TGTGCCACCAGCAGACCCGGGAACTACGAGCAGTACTTC. Translated, it gives CATSRPGNYEQYF.

The chain recombines TRBV28 with TRBJ2-1; D remains ambiguous. This CDR3 comprises 14 residues. Trimming left V 7 bases short and J 9 bases short, with 19 bases between. The V gene's germline CDR1 is MDHEN and CDR2 SYDVKM. The CDR3 sequence: CASTITAVMGEQFF. Written as DNA, the CDR3 is TGTGCCAGCACCATAACCGCAGTTATGGGTGAGCAGTTCTTC.

This CDR3 reads CSGLAGGRFQETQFF. As DNA, the CDR3 is TGCAGTGGTTTGGCGGGAGGCCGATTCCAAGAGACCCAGTTCTTC. The chain recombines TRBV20-1 with TRBJ2-1, with 8 positions matching TRBD2. V shed 7 bases and J 13 bases; nucleotides not matched to a gene: 21. The germline V gene encodes CDR1 DFQATT and CDR2 SNEGSKA (reference sequence). The CDR3 sequence is 15 residues long.

This clonotype was recorded only once. The chain employs TRBV7-2 and TRBJ2-5; 13 bases are shared with TRBD2. With 1 base clipped from V and 4 bases from J, the junction kept 6 bases outside the gene matches. The CDR3 is 17 amino acids. Germline loops: CDR1 SGHTA, CDR2 FQGNSA. CDR3 residues: CASSLGRTSGGLETQYF. DNA of the CDR3: TGTGCCAGCAGCTTAGGGAGGACTAGCGGGGGCCTAGAGACCCAGTACTTC.

The V gene is TRBV20-1, the J gene TRBJ2-5; D ambiguous. The germline CDR1 and CDR2 sequences are DFQATT and SNEGSKA (reference sequence). The CDR3 spans 12 residues. V was cut by 5 bases and J by 5 bases, with 12 bases left in between. CDR3 DNA: TGCAGTGCTGGACGTGTTTACGAGACCCAGTACTTC. This encodes CSAGRVYETQYF.

With regard to this clonotype: Germline is not matched at one junction end, which may reflect a read error. The V call is TRBV3-1, the J call TRBJ2-7; a possible D gene is TRBD1 (5 bases). The CDR3 contains 13 residues. Germline CDR1 is LGHDT and CDR2 is YNNKEL (reference sequence). As DNA, the CDR3 is TGTGCCGGCAGCCAAGTCACAGGCTACGAGCAGTACTTC. This translates into CAGSQVTGYEQYF.

The chain is built from TRBV20-1 and TRBJ1-4; 7 nucleotides match TRBD1. The CDR3 runs to 15 residues. Germline V CDR1 and CDR2: DFQATT, SNEGSKA (reference sequence). Trimming at V came to 5 bases and at J to 3 bases, leaving 9 bases not matched to a gene. CDR3 in amino acids: CSAQDRRAANEKLFF. CDR3 in DNA: TGCAGTGCTCAGGACAGGCGGGCGGCTAATGAAAAACTGTTTTTT.

This clonotype was detected only a few times. The V gene is TRBV9, the J gene TRBJ1-6; D might be TRBD1 (6 bases). Per the germline V gene, CDR1 is SGDLS and CDR2 is YYNGEE. Between the trimmed V and J ends, which lost 4 bases and 8 bases, there was a span of 22 bases. The CDR3 has 17 amino acids. The CDR3 nucleotides are TGTGCCAGCAGCCCCAGACAGGCGACGGCTCTCGATTCACCCCTCCACTTT. Its protein is CASSPRQATALDSPLHF.

Worth noting for this clonotype: The final CDR3 position lacks the conserved phenylalanine or tryptophan, pointing to a likely read error. The rearrangement joins TRBV5-1 to TRBJ2-7; 10 bases are a match to TRBD1. In germline, CDR1 is SGHRS, CDR2 YFSETQ. The CDR3 loop spans 14 amino acids. The J segment lost 7 bases and the V segment lost 7 bases, leaving 11 bases of the junction unmatched. The CDR3 loop is CASQTGGAEGEQYL. The DNA for the CDR3 is TGCGCCAGCCAGACAGGGGGCGCGGAAGGGGAGCAGTACTTA.

This clonotype has only one observation. V gene TRBV6-1 combines with J gene TRBJ1-1; D is unresolved. The CDR3 is 15 residues long. V lost 5 bases to trimming and J lost 4 bases, with 17 bases between them. The V gene's germline CDR1 is MNHNS and CDR2 SASEGT. The CDR3, as DNA: TGTGCCAGCAGTACCGGGATTGATGGGGTCACTGAAGCTTTCTTT. It translates to CASSTGIDGVTEAFF.

The V gene is TRBV6-1, the J gene TRBJ2-2; weak D call: TRBD2 (5 bases). Deletions cut 7 bases from V and 4 bases from J, with 16 bases between. The CDR3 totals 15 residues. Germline V lookup: CDR1 MNHNS, CDR2 SASEGT. CDR3 DNA sequence: TGTGCCAGCAAGGGAGAGGGAGAGATCACCGGGGAGCTGTTTTTT. Translating gives CASKGEGEITGELFF.

This clonotype was detected only a few times. V and J are TRBV5-6 and TRBJ2-3, with D tentatively TRBD1 (6 bases). V was trimmed by 4 bases and J by 3 bases, leaving 18 bases between them. This CDR3 has 16 residues. The germline gives CDR1 SGHDT, CDR2 YYEEEE. The CDR3 reads CASSAYREQWTDTQYF. As DNA, the CDR3 is TGTGCCAGCAGCGCCTACAGGGAGCAGTGGACAGATACGCAGTATTTT.

As DNA, the CDR3 is TGCAGTGCTAGCGTAGGACTAGCGGGCGGGGAGCTGTTTTTT. This translates into CSASVGLAGGELFF. The chain carries TRBV20-1 and TRBJ2-2; 11 bases map to TRBD2. V was pared by 3 bases and J by 7 bases, with 4 bases of the junction left unmatched. In germline, CDR1 is DFQATT, CDR2 SNEGSKA (reference sequence). The CDR3 is 14 amino acids.

This clonotype has only a few counts. The chain's CDR3 is CASSLSARGIDEQFF. The CDR3 DNA is TGTGCCAGCAGTTTATCGGCCAGGGGGATCGATGAGCAGTTCTTC. This sequence joins TRBV12-3 or TRBV12-4 and TRBJ2-1, with TRBD1 matching 7 bases. The CDR3 extends over 15 amino acids. The J segment lost 8 bases and the V segment lost 2 bases, leaving 9 bases of the junction unmatched.

The chain couples TRBV5-1 to TRBJ2-2; the D gene is possibly TRBD1 (6 bases). Germline CDR1 reads SGHRS; CDR2 reads YFSETQ. The CDR3 spans 17 residues. V was cut by 4 bases and J by 3 bases, with 19 bases left in between. The CDR3 loop is CASSTLQGKSYTGELFF. In nucleotides, the CDR3 is TGCGCCAGCAGCACACTACAGGGAAAGAGTTACACCGGGGAGCTGTTTTTT.

V usage is TRBV9 and J usage is TRBJ2-5; D possibly matches TRBD1 or TRBD2 (5 bases each). The J call may be wrong; the DNA end is better matched by TRBJ2-7. There are 15 residues in the CDR3. Germline V gene data show CDR1 as SGDLS and CDR2 as YYNGEE. The CDR3 DNA reads TGTGCCAGCAGCCCTGGGGACCTCGATACCTACGAGCAGTACTTC. Translation: CASSPGDLDTYEQYF.

Only one count was recorded for this clonotype. This CDR3 reads CASSEGLAGVGQYF. CDR3 coding DNA: TGTGCCAGCAGTGAGGGGCTAGCGGGAGTAGGGCAGTACTTC. The chain recombines TRBV2 with TRBJ2-7, with 10 nucleotides matching TRBD2. The trim removed 3 bases at V and 9 bases at J, leaving 8 bases unmatched. CDR3 length: 14 amino acids. In germline, CDR1 is SNHLY, CDR2 FYNNEI.